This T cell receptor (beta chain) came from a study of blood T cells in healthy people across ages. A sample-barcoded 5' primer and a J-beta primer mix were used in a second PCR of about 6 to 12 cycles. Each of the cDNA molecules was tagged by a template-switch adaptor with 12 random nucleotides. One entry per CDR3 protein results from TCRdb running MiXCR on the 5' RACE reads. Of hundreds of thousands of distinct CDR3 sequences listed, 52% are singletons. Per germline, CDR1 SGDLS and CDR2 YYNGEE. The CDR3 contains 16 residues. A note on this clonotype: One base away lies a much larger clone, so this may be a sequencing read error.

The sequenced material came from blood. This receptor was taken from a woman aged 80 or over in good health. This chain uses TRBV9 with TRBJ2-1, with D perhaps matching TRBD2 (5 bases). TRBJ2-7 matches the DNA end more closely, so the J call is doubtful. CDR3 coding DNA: TGTGCCAGCAGCGTTGCTACGGGGAGCTCCTACAATGAGCAGTACTTC. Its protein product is CASSVATGSSYNEQYF.